Below are 22 T cell receptor beta chains sequenced from a single sample in a study of OX40 agonist ivuxolimab in advanced cancers. Assay used: immunoSEQ multiplex PCR; TCRdb lists only in-frame clones, some missing. The sample has 60,000 to 65,000 clones; roughly 81% are singletons. The specimen was CD4+ or CD8+ T cells sorted from blood, collected in a trial of the OX40 agonist ivuxolimab. These receptors all come from an adult with an advanced solid tumor such as melanoma, head and neck, liver or kidney cancer.

This chain links TRBV7-3 with TRBJ2-1; TRBD2 aligns across 8 bases. With 5 bases clipped from V and 10 bases from J, the junction kept 4 bases outside the gene matches. Germline V gene sequence: CDR1 SGHTA, CDR2 FQGTGA. CDR3 length: 12 amino acids. CDR3 DNA: TGTGCCAGCAGCGTCCCGGGAGGGGAGCAGTTCTTC. This gives the protein CASSVPGGEQFF.

V is TRBV11-2 and J is TRBJ2-7; TRBD1 or TRBD2 may be the D gene (6 bases each). CDR1 is SGHAT and CDR2 is FQNNGV in the germline V gene. This CDR3 is 15 amino acids long. V was trimmed by 4 bases and J by 0 bases, leaving 13 bases between them. CDR3: CASSSRGAYSYEQYF. The CDR3, as DNA: TGTGCCAGCAGCTCGAGGGGGGCTTACTCCTACGAGCAGTACTTC.

This clone has only a few counts. The rearrangement links TRBV7-8 to TRBJ1-5, with TRBD1 identical over 10 bases. This CDR3 has 18 amino acids. After removal of 2 bases from V and 4 bases from J, the junction contained 11 bases not matched to a gene. The germline V gene encodes CDR1 SGHVS and CDR2 FQNEAQ. In nucleotides, the CDR3 is TGTGCCAGCAGCTTATGGGGACAGGGGATAAAAAGGAATCAGCCCCAGCATTTT. It is translated as CASSLWGQGIKRNQPQHF.

The chain combines TRBV5-4 with TRBJ1-2; the match to TRBD1 covers 9 bases. With 0 bases clipped from V and 3 bases from J, the junction kept 3 bases outside the gene matches. The CDR3 consists of 15 residues. Germline V lookup: CDR1 SGHNT, CDR2 YYREEE (reference sequence). The CDR3 protein is CASSLGGQGDYGYTF. CDR3 DNA: TGTGCCAGCAGCTTGGGGGGACAGGGAGACTATGGCTACACCTTC.

CDR3 sequence (DNA): TGCAGCGTTGAAAAAGGGGACAGGGGGCGGAGTGAGCAGTTCTTC. It encodes CSVEKGDRGRSEQFF. The chain carries TRBV29-1 and TRBJ2-1; 12 bases align to TRBD1. The CDR3 runs 15 residues. Germline lookup yields CDR1 SQVTM and CDR2 ANQGSEA. The trim removed 2 bases at V and 9 bases at J, leaving 8 bases unmatched.

The V gene is TRBV30, the J gene TRBJ1-3, with D hard to call. Germline V gene data show CDR1 as GTSNPN and CDR2 as SVGIG (reference sequence). V lost 1 base to trimming and J lost 3 bases, with 7 bases between them. This CDR3 is built from 13 residues. Written as DNA, the CDR3 is TGTGCCTGGAGTGGAGGGATTGGAAACACCATATATTTT. Translating it yields CAWSGGIGNTIYF.

The chain couples TRBV6-4 to TRBJ1-5; D is ambiguous. Trimming left V 5 bases short and J 3 bases short, with 8 bases between. The CDR3 runs to 13 residues. Germline CDR1 reads MRHNA; CDR2 reads SNTAGT. The CDR3 sequence is CASSPGPNQPQHF. The CDR3 DNA sequence: TGTGCCAGCAGTCCCGGACCCAATCAGCCCCAGCATTTT.

The rearrangement links TRBV28 to TRBJ2-7; tentative D call: TRBD1 (6 bases). The V and J ends lost 4 bases and 6 bases respectively, with 25 bases between them. CDR3 length: 17 residues. Germline loops: CDR1 MDHEN, CDR2 SYDVKM. The CDR3 coding sequence is TGTGCCAGCAGTTCCCCGACGCCCAGGGGCCCCCTCGGCGAGCAGTACTTC. It codes for CASSSPTPRGPLGEQYF.

The chain joins TRBV18 to TRBJ2-7; 8 bases match TRBD1. The CDR3 contains 14 residues. Germline V lookup: CDR1 KGHSH, CDR2 LQKENI. Losses at the gene ends were 4 bases for V and 3 bases for J; bases not matched to a gene: 5. CDR3 sequence: CASSLGQANYEQYF. For the CDR3, the DNA is TGTGCCAGCTCACTGGGACAGGCGAACTACGAGCAGTACTTC.

The V and J genes are TRBV6-1 and TRBJ2-3; a possible D gene is TRBD1 (6 bases). The V and J ends lost 3 bases and 2 bases respectively, with 12 bases between them. The CDR3 extends over 15 amino acids. Germline V CDR1 and CDR2: MNHNS, SASEGT. The DNA for the CDR3 is TGTGCCAGCAGTGACAGGGCAGGGGCCACAGATACGCAGTATTTT. Its protein product is CASSDRAGATDTQYF.

The chain uses TRBV5-5 and TRBJ1-1; D is unclear. CDR1 SGHKS and CDR2 YYEKEE come from the germline V gene (reference sequence). V was shortened by 0 bases and J by 1 base, with 7 bases between the two germline ends. The CDR3 loop spans 14 amino acids. CDR3 amino acids: CASSLGVGNTEAFF. In nucleotides, the CDR3 is TGTGCCAGCAGCTTGGGCGTTGGGAACACTGAAGCTTTCTTT. The full variable domain, in which reference TRBV5-5 and TRBJ1-1 provide the parts outside the CDR3, is DAGVTQSPTHLIKTRGQQVTLRCSPISGHKSVSWYQQVLGQGPQFIFQYYEKEERGRGNFPDRFSARQFPNYSSELNVNALLLGDSALYLCASSLGVGNTEAFFGQGTRLTVV.

The chain carries TRBV7-3 and TRBJ2-3; D unclear. Germline CDR1 and CDR2: SGHTA and FQGTGA. Trimming stripped 1 base from V and 0 bases from J, with 8 bases between. This CDR3 is 15 amino acids long. The CDR3 nucleotides read TGTGCCAGCAGCTTAAATCCAGCTAGCACAGATACGCAGTATTTT. This translates into CASSLNPASTDTQYF. Based on the CDR3 plus reference TRBV7-3 and TRBJ2-3, the full variable domain is GAGVSQTPSNKVTEKGKYVELRCDPISGHTALYWYRQSLGQGPEFLIYFQGTGAADDSGLPNDRFFAVRPEGSVSTLKIQRTERGDSAVYLCASSLNPASTDTQYFGPGTRLTVL.

CDR3 bases: TGTGCCAGCAGCCCCCGGGGGGGATTTGGAAACACCATATATTTT. Protein sequence: CASSPRGGFGNTIYF. The chain recombines TRBV6-5 with TRBJ1-3; D perhaps matches TRBD1 (5 bases). Germline loops: CDR1 MNHEY, CDR2 SVGAGI. Deletions cut 6 bases from V and 3 bases from J, with 15 bases between. The CDR3 is 15 amino acids.

This chain links TRBV11-2 with TRBJ2-7; 7 bases fit TRBD1. V was pared by 1 base and J by 4 bases, with 4 bases of the junction left unmatched. The CDR3 length is 14 residues. CDR1 is SGHAT, CDR2 FQNNGV, per germline. The CDR3 is CASSLAGTEYEQYF. The DNA for the CDR3 is TGTGCCAGCAGCTTAGCTGGGACAGAATACGAGCAGTACTTC. Variable domain in full (rest from reference TRBV11-2 and TRBJ2-7): EAGVAQSPRYKIIEKRQSVAFWCNPISGHATLYWYQQILGQGPKLLIQFQNNGVVDDSQLPKDRFSAERLKGVDSTLKIQPAKLEDSAVYLCASSLAGTEYEQYFGPGTRLTVT.

Remarks on this clone: One end of the junction does not line up with germline, which may come from a read error. The identical CDR3 is also encoded by other nucleotide sequences in the sample. The chain links TRBV4-2 to TRBJ2-3; D not certain. The CDR3 is made up of 16 amino acids. CDR1 and CDR2 from the germline V gene are LGHNA and YNFKEQ. In DNA form, the CDR3 reads TGTGCCAGCAGCCAAGAGCCGGCGGTGAGCACAGATACACAGTATTTT. This sequence encodes CASSQEPAVSTDTQYF.

The chain carries TRBV6-1 and TRBJ2-5; TRBD1 matches at 9 bases. After removal of 3 bases from V and 2 bases from J, the junction contained 7 bases not matched to a gene. Per the germline V gene, CDR1 is MNHNS and CDR2 is SASEGT. The CDR3 spans 16 residues. The CDR3: CASSDLDRGIQETQYF. CDR3 coding DNA: TGTGCCAGCAGTGACTTGGACAGGGGTATACAAGAGACCCAGTACTTC.

V and J are TRBV4-1 and TRBJ2-3; D is undetermined. Per the germline V gene, CDR1 is MGHRA and CDR2 is YSYEKL. The V and J ends lost 0 bases and 6 bases respectively, with 16 bases between them. The CDR3 covers 16 residues. The CDR3 reads CASSQEIRQSHDTQYF. CDR3 nucleotides: TGCGCCAGCAGCCAAGAGATTAGGCAGTCTCACGATACGCAGTATTTT.

By share, this clone ranks as medium-sized. The rearrangement joins TRBV9 to TRBJ2-7, with TRBD1 as a possible D gene (6 bases). The CDR3 runs to 15 residues. V shed 2 bases and J shed 4 bases, with 16 bases lying between them. The germline CDR1 and CDR2 sequences are SGDLS and YYNGEE. The chain's CDR3 is CASSVAATGLYEQYF. For the CDR3, the DNA is TGTGCCAGCAGCGTCGCGGCCACAGGGCTGTACGAGCAGTACTTC.

V usage is TRBV2 and J usage is TRBJ2-7; D is perhaps TRBD1 (5 bases). The V end was cut by 5 bases, the J end by 0 bases, with 11 bases between. The V gene's germline CDR1 is SNHLY and CDR2 FYNNEI. The CDR3 extends over 14 amino acids. The CDR3 region has the DNA TGTGCCAGCAGTCAGGACACCCTCTCCTACGAGCAGTACTTC. Translation gives CASSQDTLSYEQYF.

V is TRBV7-9 and J is TRBJ1-4; no clear D. This CDR3 has 16 residues. CDR1 and CDR2 (germline): SEHNR, FQNEAQ (reference sequence). V lost 6 bases to trimming and J lost 4 bases, with 18 bases between them. The CDR3 sequence is CASSRGSVNINEKLFF. The CDR3 DNA is TGTGCCAGCAGTCGCGGTAGCGTCAATATTAATGAAAAACTGTTTTTT.

This rearrangement joins TRBV28 to TRBJ1-4; D remains unclear. In germline, CDR1 is MDHEN, CDR2 SYDVKM. The V and J ends lost 1 base and 8 bases respectively, with 5 bases between them. CDR3 length: 12 amino acids. The CDR3 nucleotides are TGTGCCAGCAGTTTATCACGGGAAAAACTGTTTTTT. As protein: CASSLSREKLFF.

This chain joins TRBV28 and TRBJ2-5, with D tentatively TRBD1 or TRBD2 (5 bases each). TRBJ2-7 matches the DNA end more closely, so the J call is doubtful. Germline V lookup: CDR1 MDHEN, CDR2 SYDVKM. There are 14 residues in the CDR3. CDR3 in amino acids: CASSWDPGDYEQYF. The CDR3 DNA reads as TGTGCCAGCAGTTGGGACCCCGGGGACTACGAGCAGTACTTC.